Listed here are 10 T cell receptor beta chains from one sample, sequenced in a study of T cell repertoires in cytomegalovirus infection. Using its own MiXCR run on the reads, TCRdb lists one record per CDR3 protein. The table has over 200,000 distinct CDR3 sequences, about 13% seen once; the top ten hold 7% to 9.5%. Sequencing was done on a sample of PBMCs. All receptors come from a human donor in good health (CMV status not recorded). Some clones in this sample may be carry-over from other donors' samples.

This clonotype was seen ten or more times. The chain combines TRBV7-9 with TRBJ1-4; D is ambiguous. The germline V gene encodes CDR1 SEHNR and CDR2 FQNEAQ (reference sequence). The CDR3 is 14 amino acids. V was clipped by 5 bases and J by 7 bases, with 14 bases between them. The CDR3 here is CASSPGSVGEKLFF. CDR3 in DNA: TGTGCCAGCAGCCCTGGGTCAGTGGGTGAAAAACTGTTTTTT. Full variable domain (missing parts from reference TRBV7-9 and TRBJ1-4): DTGVSQNPRHKITKRGQNVTFRCDPISEHNRLYWYRQTLGQGPEFLTYFQNEAQLEKSRLLSDRFSAERPKGSFSTLEIQRTEQGDSAMYLCASSPGSVGEKLFFGSGTQLSVL.

This clonotype has only a few counts. The chain uses TRBV19 and TRBJ2-7; 14 nucleotides line up with TRBD2. Per the germline V gene, CDR1 is LNHDA and CDR2 is SQIVND (reference sequence). J gave up 3 bases and V 5 bases, and 6 bases lay outside the gene matches. CDR3 size: 16 residues. As DNA, the CDR3 is TGTGCCAGTAGTCCAGGACTAGCGGGAGGAATCTACGAGCAGTACTTC. Translation gives CASSPGLAGGIYEQYF.

This clonotype occurred many times. The rearrangement uses TRBV7-6 and TRBJ1-1; D possibly corresponds to TRBD1 (6 bases). This CDR3 spans 15 amino acids. Trimming shortened V by 5 bases and J by 3 bases, and 16 bases separated the two germline ends. The germline V gene encodes CDR1 SGHVS and CDR2 FNYEAQ. This CDR3 is CASSLGTGLDTEAFF. In DNA, the CDR3 is TGTGCCAGCAGCCTTGGTACAGGGTTAGACACTGAAGCTTTCTTT.

This clonotype was seen more than once but under ten times. The V and J genes are TRBV5-5 and TRBJ2-5, with D hard to call. The CDR3 has 15 amino acids. Germline loops: CDR1 SGHKS, CDR2 YYEKEE (reference sequence). Trimming stripped 5 bases from V and 0 bases from J, with 14 bases between. CDR3: CASRVSTSYQETQYF. The CDR3 DNA is TGTGCCAGCAGGGTGAGCACTTCGTACCAAGAGACCCAGTACTTC.

This clonotype has at least ten counts. V and J are TRBV28 and TRBJ2-7; 10 bases agree with TRBD1. V was clipped by 6 bases and J by 4 bases; unmatched bases: 9. The CDR3 has 15 amino acids. Germline V CDR1 and CDR2: MDHEN, SYDVKM. Here the CDR3 DNA reads TGTGCCAGCAGCATACCCGGGACAGGGGCGTACGAGCAGTACTTC. Encoded protein: CASSIPGTGAYEQYF.

The chain uses TRBV2 and TRBJ2-1, with 13 bases lining up with TRBD2. Germline CDR1 is SNHLY and CDR2 is FYNNEI. The CDR3 consists of 15 residues. Unmatched junction bases numbered 9, after V lost 6 bases and J lost 10 bases. In nucleotides, the CDR3 is TGTGCCAGCAGAGTACTAGCGGGGGGGCCTGAGGAGCAGTTCTTC. It translates to CASRVLAGGPEEQFF.

This clonotype was recorded many times. The chain uses TRBV7-3 and TRBJ2-1; the D gene is possibly TRBD2 (6 bases). V gave up 5 bases and J gave up 0 bases, with 20 bases separating them. CDR1 is SGHTA and CDR2 is FQGTGA in the germline V gene. CDR3 length: 18 amino acids. CDR3 coding DNA: TGTGCCAGCAGCACCTCTAGGGACTTCGTTAGCTCCTACAATGAGCAGTTCTTC. Amino acid sequence: CASSTSRDFVSSYNEQFF. The full variable domain, with the rest looked up from reference TRBV7-3 and TRBJ2-1, is GAGVSQTPSNKVTEKGKYVELRCDPISGHTALYWYRQSLGQGPEFLIYFQGTGAADDSGLPNDRFFAVRPEGSVSTLKIQRTERGDSAVYLCASSTSRDFVSSYNEQFFGPGTRLTVL.

V is TRBV9 and J is TRBJ2-2; tentatively, D is TRBD2 (5 bases). Germline values: CDR1 SGDLS, CDR2 YYNGEE. The CDR3 runs 15 residues. V was clipped by 0 bases and J by 4 bases, with 10 bases between them. The CDR3 DNA reads TGTGCCAGCAGCGTAGTGGACCGGGGCACCGGGGAGCTGTTTTTT. Amino acid sequence: CASSVVDRGTGELFF.

This clonotype was picked up a small number of times. This chain uses TRBV2 with TRBJ1-5; D is possibly TRBD1 (5 bases). V lost 8 bases to trimming and J lost 6 bases, with 17 bases between them. From germline, CDR1 is SNHLY and CDR2 FYNNEI. The CDR3 is made up of 14 amino acids. CDR3 sequence: CASSTGTFIQPQHF. CDR3 bases: TGTGCCAGCTCGACCGGGACTTTTATTCAGCCCCAGCATTTT. Drawing the rest from reference TRBV2 and TRBJ1-5, the complete variable domain is EPEVTQTPSHQVTQMGQEVILRCVPISNHLYFYWYRQILGQKVEFLVSFYNNEISEKSEIFDDQFSVERPDGSNFTLKIRSTKLEDSAMYFCASSTGTFIQPQHFGDGTRLSIL.

The CDR3 region is CASSLAAGYEQYF. Here the CDR3 DNA reads TGTGCCAGCAGCTTGGCCGCGGGCTACGAGCAGTACTTC. J is TRBJ2-7 and V is TRBV5-4; weak D call: TRBD2 (5 bases). Between the trimmed V and J ends, which lost 0 bases and 3 bases, there was a span of 7 bases. This CDR3 is 13 amino acids long. The germline V gene encodes CDR1 SGHNT and CDR2 YYREEE (reference sequence).